Listed below are T cell receptor beta chains from one sample, sequenced in a study of blood T cells in healthy people across ages. MiXCR, run by TCRdb on the 5' RACE reads, gives a single entry per CDR3 protein. Seen here are over 1,500,000 distinct CDR3 sequences, 39% observed once, and the top ten hold 23%. Sequencing used blood. These receptors were obtained from a human donor in good health. Both conserved end residues are part of each CDR3. Fields, in order: J gene, clone size, V gene, D gene, CDR3 DNA, CDR3 protein. D genes are given only for firm matches. A clone size is listed for some rows: how often the clone was seen (once, few, many), or a class if it is expanded.

J: TRBJ1-1; size: NA; V: TRBV28; D: NA; DNA: TGTGCCAGCAGTTCCCCCGCGGCGCGGGCGAACACTGAAGCTTTCTTT; CDR3: CASSSPAARANTEAFF
J: TRBJ1-5; size: NA; V: TRBV6-1; D: NA; DNA: TGTGCCAGCAGGGGAGGGGGGTATAGCAATCAGCCCCAGCATTTT; CDR3: CASRGGGYSNQPQHF
J: TRBJ2-4; size: NA; V: TRBV2; D: NA; DNA: TGTGCCAGCAGTGAAATAGTAGGCTCCTACAATGAGCAGTACTTC; CDR3: CASSEIVGSYNEQYF
J: TRBJ2-3; size: few; V: TRBV9; D: TRBD1; DNA: TGTGCCAGCAGTGACACCGGGACAGGGGCTCACTTGAGCACAGATACGCAGTATTTT; CDR3: CASSDTGTGAHLSTDTQYF
J: TRBJ2-7; size: NA; V: TRBV9; D: NA; DNA: TGTGCCAGCAGCGTAGGCGGGGGCAGATACGAGCAGTACTTC; CDR3: CASSVGGGRYEQYF
J: TRBJ1-4; size: few; V: TRBV15; D: NA; DNA: TGTGCCACCAGCACTGGGGGATTCTCAACTAATGAAAAACTGTTTTTT; CDR3: CATSTGGFSTNEKLFF
J: TRBJ2-1; size: few; V: TRBV5-1; D: TRBD2; DNA: TGCGCCAGCAGCTTACTAGCGGGGGGGCCCAGTGAGCAGTTCTTC; CDR3: CASSLLAGGPSEQFF
J: TRBJ1-1; size: NA; V: TRBV20-1; D: NA; DNA: TGCAGTGCCCGACTAAGTGGCCGAGCTTTCTTT; CDR3: CSARLSGRAFF
J: TRBJ2-1; size: NA; V: TRBV12-3/TRBV12-4; D: TRBD2; DNA: TGTGCCAGCAGCCCGAGGGAGCGGGAGATCTACAATGAGCAGTTCTTC; CDR3: CASSPREREIYNEQFF
J: TRBJ2-5; size: NA; V: TRBV10-3; D: TRBD2; DNA: TGTGCCATCAGTGAGTCGGAGGCTAGCGGGGTCCAAGAGACCCAGTACTTC; CDR3: CAISESEASGVQETQYF
J: TRBJ2-7; size: NA; V: TRBV3-1; D: TRBD1; DNA: TGTGCCAGCAGCCAAGGAGGACAGGGGGCATTTTACGAGCAGTACTTC; CDR3: CASSQGGQGAFYEQYF
J: TRBJ1-2; size: NA; V: TRBV28; D: TRBD1; DNA: TGTGCCAGCAGTTCCCAAGGGGGGGACAGTCGGTATGGCTACACCTTC; CDR3: CASSSQGGDSRYGYTF
J: TRBJ1-5; size: NA; V: TRBV2; D: NA; DNA: TGTGCCAGCAGTCGGGCCTCGGGATATAGCAATCAGCCCCAGCATTTT; CDR3: CASSRASGYSNQPQHF
J: TRBJ2-1; size: NA; V: TRBV7-2; D: TRBD1; DNA: TGTGCCAGCAGCTCACGACAGGGTATCTACGAGCAGTTCTTC; CDR3: CASSSRQGIYEQFF
J: TRBJ2-7; size: NA; V: TRBV28; D: NA; DNA: TGTGCCAGCAGGTTACCCCTAACACCTTACGAGCAGTACTTC; CDR3: CASRLPLTPYEQYF
J: TRBJ2-7; size: NA; V: TRBV20-1; D: NA; DNA: TGCAGTGCTAGAGAAGTTTTTGGGGAGGCCTATTACGAGCAGTACTTC; CDR3: CSAREVFGEAYYEQYF
J: TRBJ1-1; size: NA; V: TRBV6-2/TRBV6-3; D: NA; DNA: TGTGCCAGCAGTTCAACAGGGACGTGGGGAAACACTGAAGCTTTCTTT; CDR3: CASSSTGTWGNTEAFF
J: TRBJ2-3; size: few; V: TRBV20-1; D: TRBD2; DNA: TGCAGTGCTATAACTAGCGGGGGAACAGATACGCAGTATTTT; CDR3: CSAITSGGTDTQYF
J: TRBJ2-7; size: NA; V: TRBV13; D: NA; DNA: TGTGCCAGCAGCTACTCTAGTCAAGGGCCCTACGAGCAGTACTTC; CDR3: CASSYSSQGPYEQYF
J: TRBJ1-2; size: once; V: TRBV5-1; D: NA; DNA: TGCGCCAGCAGCTTGGGCGCCGGGGAGGGATTTGGTGGCTACACCTTC; CDR3: CASSLGAGEGFGGYTF
J: TRBJ2-5; size: NA; V: TRBV7-6; D: TRBD2; DNA: TGTGCCAGCAGCAATGGACTAGCGGGACGAGAGACCCAGTACTTC; CDR3: CASSNGLAGRETQYF
J: TRBJ2-5; size: NA; V: TRBV12-3/TRBV12-4; D: NA; DNA: TGTGCCAGCAATACTCAGGGGTTGAGGGGGGAGACCCAGTACTTC; CDR3: CASNTQGLRGETQYF
J: TRBJ2-5; size: NA; V: TRBV24-1; D: NA; DNA: TGTGCCACCAGCGATTATGGGGGGGCAGAGACCCAGTACTTC; CDR3: CATSDYGGAETQYF
J: TRBJ2-7; size: NA; V: TRBV6-5; D: TRBD2; DNA: TGTGCCAGCAGTTATTGGCGGGGGGCCTACGAGCAGTACTTC; CDR3: CASSYWRGAYEQYF
J: TRBJ1-1; size: few; V: TRBV29-1; D: NA; DNA: TGCAGCGTTGAAGGGGGCCTCCCAGGGGAAGCTTTCTTT; CDR3: CSVEGGLPGEAFF
J: TRBJ2-1; size: NA; V: TRBV5-1; D: TRBD2; DNA: TGCGCCAGCAGCTTGGCTAGCGGGGCGTTGGGGAATGAGCAGTTCTTC; CDR3: CASSLASGALGNEQFF
J: TRBJ2-4; size: few; V: TRBV20-1; D: NA; DNA: TGCAGTGCTAGTGAAGGCAGGGGTGAGCAGTACTTC; CDR3: CSASEGRGEQYF
J: TRBJ2-5; size: many; V: TRBV5-1; D: TRBD1; DNA: TGTGCCAGCAGCAGGGGGCAAGAGACCCAGTACTTC; CDR3: CASSRGQETQYF